This T cell receptor beta chain is drawn from a study of monozygotic twins with inflammatory bowel disease. Study results and limitations: IBD patients showed reduced TCRbeta diversity (inverse Simpson) versus healthy co-twins.

Template-switch reactions added UMIs with a 6-nucleotide sample barcode. TCRdb reanalyzed the 5' RACE reads and collapses them to one entry per CDR3 protein, without DNA. The listing contains 150,000 to 200,000 distinct CDR3 sequences. On this clonotype: Its target is unknown.

The CDR3 is made up of 12 amino acids. Germline V gene data show CDR1 as SGHTA and CDR2 as FQGNSA. The sample was blood. The gene calls are TRBV7-2 and TRBJ2-7; TCRdb's assignment of TRBD1 cannot be checked, as there is no DNA. The sequence came from a human donor with ulcerative colitis or Crohn's disease, or a healthy co-twin of an affected twin (not recorded which). The CDR3: CASSPPGWWQYF.